The clone carrying this TCR beta chain was observed a single time. Its antigen is unidentified. Every TCR beta cDNA library bore unique molecular identifiers. MiXCR, run by TCRdb on the PCR reads, gives a single entry per CDR3 protein. The table includes about 400,000 distinct CDR3 sequences, roughly 36% detected once. These data originate in a study of post-analysis software for immune sequencing data. Study-level information: The cohort encompassed relapsing-remitting, secondary progressive and progressive-relapsing multiple sclerosis disease courses. Overall study findings and caveats: With TRBV5-6, TRBV5-1 and TRBV20-1 included, 5 or 6 TRBV segments were more frequent in patients than in controls. Normalized Chao1 diversity was significantly reduced in patients versus controls.

The CDR3 sequence is 12 residues long. CDR1 and CDR2 (germline): ENHRY, SYGVKD. The ends were cut back, 11 bases at V and 5 bases at J, with 15 bases in the middle. The TCR was taken from a girl aged 5-17 years with multiple sclerosis. Sequenced input: blood. The chain combines TRBV10-3 with TRBJ1-1; possibly TRBD1 for D (5 bases). Written as DNA, the CDR3 is TGTGCCGCGGGGGGAACGGAAACTGAAGCTTTCTTT. It yields the protein CAAGGTETEAFF.